In this sample, the clone carrying this T cell receptor beta chain turned up a few times. Original handling: Amplification from reference gene primers served as the basis for estimated nucleated cell counts. Repertoires were generated with immunoSEQ multiplex PCR, while TCRdb's copy carries only in-frame clones and drops some. For V, J and clone size, that table is used; D and trimming come from the DNA. The sample has about 220,000 clones; less than 85% are singletons. The germline gives CDR1 LGHDT, CDR2 YNNKEL (reference sequence). The V gene end was trimmed by 4 bases and the J gene end by 1 base; junction bases not matched to a gene: 1. This CDR3 comprises 15 residues. This entry is derived from a study of blood T cell repertoires in COVID-19. Overall study context: COVID-19 samples from acute and convalescent phases originated in the United States, Italy and Spain. Nucleic acid was either cDNA or gDNA, and it came from T cells, B-cell-depleted T cells, or PBMCs.

The material sequenced was peripheral blood. The TCR sequence derives from a woman over 75 with acute or convalescent COVID-19. The chain is built from TRBV3-1 (or the pseudogene TRBV3-2) and TRBJ2-7, with TRBD2 matching 13 bases. CDR3 region: CASSPGLAGSYEQYF. The DNA of the CDR3 is TGTGCCAGCAGCCCGGGACTAGCGGGGTCCTACGAGCAGTACTTC.